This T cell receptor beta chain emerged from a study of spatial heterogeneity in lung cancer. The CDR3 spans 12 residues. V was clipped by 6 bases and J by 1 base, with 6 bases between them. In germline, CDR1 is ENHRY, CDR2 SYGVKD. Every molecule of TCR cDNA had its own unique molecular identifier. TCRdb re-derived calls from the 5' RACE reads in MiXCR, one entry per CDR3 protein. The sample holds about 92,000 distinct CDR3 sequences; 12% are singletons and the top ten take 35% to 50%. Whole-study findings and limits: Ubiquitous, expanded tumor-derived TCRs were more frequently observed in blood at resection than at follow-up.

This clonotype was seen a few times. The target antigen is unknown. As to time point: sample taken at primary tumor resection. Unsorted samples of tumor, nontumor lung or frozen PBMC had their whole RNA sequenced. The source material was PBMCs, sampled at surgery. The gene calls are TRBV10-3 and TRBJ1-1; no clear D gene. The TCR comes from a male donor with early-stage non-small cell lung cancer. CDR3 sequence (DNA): TGTGCCATCAGGAGCCAGAACACTGAAGCTTTCTTT. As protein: CAIRSQNTEAFF.